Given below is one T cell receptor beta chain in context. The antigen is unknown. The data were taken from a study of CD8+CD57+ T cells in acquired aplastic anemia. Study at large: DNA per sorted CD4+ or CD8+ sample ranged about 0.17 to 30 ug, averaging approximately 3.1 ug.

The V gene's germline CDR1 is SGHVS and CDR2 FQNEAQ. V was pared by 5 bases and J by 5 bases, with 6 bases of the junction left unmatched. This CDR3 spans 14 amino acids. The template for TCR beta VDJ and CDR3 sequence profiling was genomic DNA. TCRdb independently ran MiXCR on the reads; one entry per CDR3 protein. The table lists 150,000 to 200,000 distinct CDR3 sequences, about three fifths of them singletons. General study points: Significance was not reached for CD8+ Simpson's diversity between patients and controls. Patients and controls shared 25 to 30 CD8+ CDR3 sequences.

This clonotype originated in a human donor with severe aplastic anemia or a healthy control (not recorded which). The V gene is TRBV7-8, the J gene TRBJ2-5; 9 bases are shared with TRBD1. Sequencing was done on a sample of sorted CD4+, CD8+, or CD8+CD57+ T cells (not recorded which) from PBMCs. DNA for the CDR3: TGTGCCAGCAGCCGGGACAGGGCGGGGGAGACCCAGTACTTC. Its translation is CASSRDRAGETQYF.